These T cell receptor beta chains were read from a single sample in a study of cytomegalovirus exposure and HLA in healthy donors. The method was immunoSEQ multiplex PCR; TCRdb's version includes in-frame clones alone and lacks a portion of them. The table shows 150,000 to 200,000 clones, with over 80% occurring only once. Sequences were obtained from PBMCs. These receptors all stem from a man aged 45 to 65 in good health and CMV-seropositive. CDR3s include the opening cysteine and the closing phenylalanine or tryptophan. The D gene is left open where the match is weak. Clone size appears in some rows only: once, few, many, or a class for an expanded clone.

few	TRBJ2-7	TRBV11-2	TRBD1	TGTGCCAGCTCCGGACAGGAGAACTACGAGCAGTACTTC	CASSGQENYEQYF
once	TRBJ1-1	TRBV10-3	NA	TGTGCCGCGGCGAGGAACTTGAACACTGAAGCTTTCTTT	CAAARNLNTEAFF
NA	TRBJ2-7	TRBV4-1	TRBD1	TGCGCCAGCAGCCAAGATAAGGGACAGGGGGAAAGGGAGCAGTACTTC	CASSQDKGQGEREQYF
NA	TRBJ1-1	TRBV2	TRBD1	TGTGCCAGCCCCGTAGGACAGGGCACTGAAGCTTTCTTT	CASPVGQGTEAFF
few	TRBJ2-2	TRBV28	NA	TGTGCCAGCAGTTTCTGGGGGCGCAACACCGGGGAGCTGTTTTTT	CASSFWGRNTGELFF
NA	TRBJ2-2	TRBV30	TRBD2	TGTGCCTGGAGAGCTCGACAAGGACTAGCAAAACAAACCGGGGAGCTGTTTTTT	CAWRARQGLAKQTGELFF
NA	TRBJ2-1	TRBV27	NA	TGTGCCAGCAGTTTATCTGCCAGTTACAATGAGCAGTTCTTC	CASSLSASYNEQFF
NA	TRBJ2-1	TRBV15	NA	TGTGCCACCAGCAGAGTAGGAGAACTCGGTAGGCCTGAGCAGTTCTTC	CATSRVGELGRPEQFF
NA	TRBJ2-1	TRBV9	TRBD2	TGTGCCAGCAGCCCCCGACTGGCGGGAGCCTACAATGAGCAGTTCTTC	CASSPRLAGAYNEQFF
few	TRBJ1-2	TRBV5-1	NA	TGCGCCAGCAGCTTGGATATTTCGATGGCTGACTATGGCTACACCTTC	CASSLDISMADYGYTF
once	TRBJ2-1	TRBV6-1	TRBD1	TGTGCCAGCAGTGAAATGGGACAGGGGGCACAAGAGCAGTTCTTC	CASSEMGQGAQEQFF
NA	TRBJ1-1	TRBV10-3	TRBD1	TGTGCCATCAGAGGGACAGGGAGGAACACTGAAGCTTTCTTT	CAIRGTGRNTEAFF
few	TRBJ1-3	TRBV30	NA	TGTGCCTGGAGTGGACAGCTTTCTGGAAACACCATATATTTT	CAWSGQLSGNTIYF
once	TRBJ1-1	TRBV7-9	NA	TGTGCCAGCAGCTCGTCGGGACTCCTCACTGAAGCTTTCTTT	CASSSSGLLTEAFF
NA	TRBJ2-7	TRBV4-2	NA	TGTGCCAGCAGCCAACTTGGACTGGGGAGCTACGAGCAGTACTTC	CASSQLGLGSYEQYF
NA	TRBJ1-1	TRBV4-1	NA	TGCGCCAGCAGCCAAGACAGGGGGAACACTGAAGCTTTCTTT	CASSQDRGNTEAFF
NA	TRBJ2-1	TRBV2	TRBD2	TGTGCCAGCAGTGAAGCGGGGCGGGGACTAGCGGGAGTTGAGCAGTTCTTC	CASSEAGRGLAGVEQFF
NA	TRBJ1-1	TRBV30	NA	TGTGCCTGGAGTGTACTACAGGAAAACACTGAAGCTTTCTTT	CAWSVLQENTEAFF
NA	TRBJ2-1	TRBV15	NA	TGTGCCACCAGCAGAGACGGGAGTAAGCATGAGCAGTTCTTC	CATSRDGSKHEQFF
NA	TRBJ2-5	TRBV27	TRBD1	TGTGCCAGCAGTTCCGGACAGGGCCGAGAGACCCAGTACTTC	CASSSGQGRETQYF
NA	TRBJ2-7	TRBV11-1	TRBD2	TGTGCCAGCAGCCGGGGACTAGCTGAGTCCGAGCAGTACTTC	CASSRGLAESEQYF
NA	TRBJ2-7	TRBV9	TRBD2	TGTGCCAGCAGCGTGGGACTAGCGGGACCCAACGAGCAGTACTTC	CASSVGLAGPNEQYF
NA	TRBJ2-3	TRBV5-6	TRBD2	TGTGCCAGCAGCTTTCGGGGGGGCCGTCGCGATACGCAGTATTTT	CASSFRGGRRDTQYF
NA	TRBJ1-4	TRBV30	TRBD1	TGTGCCTGGAGCCTGAAACAGGGGGCGGGTGTACTGTTTTTT	CAWSLKQGAGVLFF
NA	TRBJ1-1	TRBV10-1	NA	TGCGCCAGCAGTGAAGGGCAGGGAAGTACTGAAGCTTTCTTT	CASSEGQGSTEAFF
NA	TRBJ2-7	TRBV7-9	TRBD2	TGTGCCAGCAGCTCGGGAGGGGCGGGGAACGAGCAGTACTTC	CASSSGGAGNEQYF
NA	TRBJ1-2	TRBV28	NA	TGTGCCAGCAGCAATGCAGGGATTAGCTACACCTTC	CASSNAGISYTF
few	TRBJ1-2	TRBV27	TRBD1	TGTGCCAGCCGACAGGGGGCACACTATGGCTACACCTTC	CASRQGAHYGYTF
NA	TRBJ2-2	TRBV19	NA	TGTGCCAGTAGTATTAGCCAGGGGTACACCGGGGAGCTGTTTTTT	CASSISQGYTGELFF
once	TRBJ2-1	TRBV7-3	NA	TGTGCCAGCAGCTTATCACAGGGAGATGAGCAGTTCTTC	CASSLSQGDEQFF
once	TRBJ1-1	TRBV7-2	TRBD1	TGTGCCAGCAGCTTAGCGGGACAGGGCTTCACTGAAGCTTTCTTT	CASSLAGQGFTEAFF
NA	TRBJ2-5	TRBV21-1	NA	TGTGCCAGCAGCAAATTAGGGCTTGGTCGGACAGTACAAGAGACCCAGTACTTC	CASSKLGLGRTVQETQYF
NA	TRBJ1-1	TRBV28	NA	TGTGCCAGCAGTAGTACAGGGAGTCCCATGAACACTGAAGCTTTCTTT	CASSSTGSPMNTEAFF
NA	TRBJ2-1	TRBV10-3	TRBD2	TGTGCCACCGCTGTAGCGGGAGACAATGAGCAGTTCTTC	CATAVAGDNEQFF
NA	TRBJ2-1	TRBV18	NA	TGTGCCAGCTCAACTAGCTCGGGCAATGAGCAGTTCTTC	CASSTSSGNEQFF
NA	TRBJ2-7	TRBV7-9	TRBD1	TGTGCCAGCAGGACAGGGTCCTACGAGCAGTACTTC	CASRTGSYEQYF
once	TRBJ2-5	TRBV27	NA	TGTGCCAGCAGTAAACTAGGGCAAGAGACCCAGTACTTC	CASSKLGQETQYF
once	TRBJ2-1	TRBV11-3	TRBD2	TGTGCCAGCAGCTTAGATAGTCGCGGGAGAAATGAGCAGTTCTTC	CASSLDSRGRNEQFF
NA	TRBJ2-3	TRBV5-1	TRBD2	TGCGCCAGCAGCCAAGGACTAGCGGGCGTCGTAACAGATACGCAGTATTTT	CASSQGLAGVVTDTQYF
NA	TRBJ1-6	TRBV10-2	TRBD1	TGCGCCAGCCGGGGACAGGGTAATTCACCCCTCCACTTT	CASRGQGNSPLHF
NA	TRBJ1-1	TRBV9	NA	TGTGCCAGCACCACCCTGGCCAGGATGAACACTGAAGCTTTCTTT	CASTTLARMNTEAFF
NA	TRBJ2-2	TRBV19	NA	TGTTCCTCAAGGGCGGGGAAGAACACCGGGGAGCTGTTTTTT	CSSRAGKNTGELFF
NA	TRBJ2-7	TRBV7-2	TRBD2	TGTGCCAGCAGCTTCGCGGGAGGGGTAAGGGAGCAGTACTTC	CASSFAGGVREQYF
NA	TRBJ2-7	TRBV21-1	NA	TGTGCCAGCAGCATAATTAGCGGGAGAAAAAGTTACGAGCAGTACTTC	CASSIISGRKSYEQYF